This T cell receptor beta chain was identified during a study of shared clonotypes between healthy human individuals. The assay was run at deep level. The method was immunoSEQ multiplex PCR; TCRdb's version includes in-frame clones alone and lacks a portion of them. The table includes about 2,500,000 clones, around 90% detected once. V shed 6 bases and J 9 bases; nucleotides not matched to a gene: 8. Germline V gene sequence: CDR1 MNHEY, CDR2 SVGAGI. CDR3 size: 13 residues. This receptor was taken from a man younger than 35 in good health. The sequenced material came from naive CD4+ T cells sorted from blood. The subset is: CD45RA+ positively selected. The chain combines TRBV6-5 with TRBJ2-1; the match to TRBD1 covers 7 bases. The CDR3 protein is CASSRDSPPEQFF. In DNA, the CDR3 is TGTGCCAGCAGCCGGGACAGCCCGCCTGAGCAGTTCTTC.